This TCR beta chain was sequenced in a study of T cells in Graves' hyperthyroidism and ophthalmopathy. What was amplified from RNA transcripts were TCR beta CDR3 regions. Carried out on the TCR CDR3, a first-round RT-PCR used the HTBI primer set. MiXCR, applied by TCRdb to the multiplex PCR reads, yields one record per CDR3 protein. This sample carries roughly 660,000 distinct CDR3 sequences, 17% of them seen once, and the ten largest clones take around a sixth. Between the trimmed V and J ends, which lost 1 base and 3 bases, there was a span of 10 bases. In germline, CDR1 is SQVTM, CDR2 ANQGSEA. The CDR3 loop spans 13 amino acids. Exclusions: uncontrolled infection, other autoimmune disease, pregnancy, lactation.

This sequence originates from a man between 45 and 60 years old with Graves' hyperthyroidism. Specimen: blood. This chain links TRBV29-1 with TRBJ2-7; D may be TRBD2 (5 bases). The CDR3 reads CSVEAGTVYEQYF. In DNA, the CDR3 is TGCAGCGTTGAAGCGGGAACAGTCTACGAGCAGTACTTC.